A single sample gave rise to the 32 T cell receptor beta chains below, sequenced in a study of cytomegalovirus exposure and HLA in healthy donors. Primers for the PCR totalled 60 Vbeta and 13 Jbeta. Some clones are missing from TCRdb's copy, which holds only in-frame ones; the method was immunoSEQ multiplex PCR. Altogether fewer than 200,000 clones are present, roughly 80% being singletons, with the ten largest covering 4.9%. The sequencing input was PBMCs. These receptor sequences come from a woman in her late teens or twenties in good health and CMV-seropositive.

This clone appeared a few times. The rearrangement joins TRBV7-2 to TRBJ2-3, with 9 bases matching TRBD2. The CDR3 spans 16 residues. Germline V gene sequence: CDR1 SGHTA, CDR2 FQGNSA. Trimming at V came to 5 bases and at J to 6 bases, leaving 12 bases not matched to a gene. The CDR3 is CASSPNGAGGPDTQYF. The CDR3 DNA is TGTGCCAGCAGCCCAAACGGGGCGGGGGGGCCGGATACGCAGTATTTT.

This chain joins TRBV6-1 and TRBJ1-1; D is unclear. V lost 4 bases and J lost 4, with 13 bases in between. CDR3 length equals 14 residues. The germline gives CDR1 MNHNS, CDR2 SASEGT. CDR3 in amino acids: CASSARGLGTEAFF. The CDR3 DNA reads as TGTGCCAGCAGTGCTCGAGGGTTGGGCACTGAAGCTTTCTTT.

The V and J genes are TRBV29-1 and TRBJ1-1; D might be TRBD1 (6 bases). Looked up from germline, CDR1 is SQVTM and CDR2 is ANQGSEA. V lost 6 bases to trimming and J lost 0 bases, with 11 bases between them. The CDR3 length is 13 residues. CDR3 in DNA: TGCAGCGTAGCCAGGGGCCTGAACACTGAAGCTTTCTTT. This encodes CSVARGLNTEAFF. Together with reference TRBV29-1 and TRBJ1-1, the CDR3 gives the full variable domain: SAVISQKPSRDICQRGTSLTIQCQVDSQVTMMFWYRQQPGQSLTLIATANQGSEATYESGFVIDKFPISRPNLTFSTLTVSNMSPEDSSIYLCSVARGLNTEAFFGQGTRLTVV.

This chain connects TRBV27 to TRBJ1-1; D remains unclear. The CDR3 has 11 amino acids. The germline gives CDR1 MNHEY, CDR2 SMNVEV (reference sequence). V was trimmed by 7 bases and J by 7 bases, leaving 10 bases between them. The CDR3 loop reads CASTRGNEAFF. The CDR3 DNA reads as TGTGCCAGCACAAGAGGAAATGAAGCTTTCTTT.

The rearrangement joins TRBV7-9 to TRBJ2-2; 7 positions match TRBD1. CDR3 length equals 15 residues. Germline values: CDR1 SEHNR, CDR2 FQNEAQ (reference sequence). The ends lost 2 bases at V and 2 bases at J; junction bases unmatched: 2. DNA for the CDR3: TGTGCCAGCAGCTTATGGGACAGCAACACCGGGGAGCTGTTTTTT. Its protein product is CASSLWDSNTGELFF. Using reference TRBV7-9 and TRBJ2-2 for the parts outside the CDR3, the full variable domain is DTGVSQNPRHKITKRGQNVTFRCDPISEHNRLYWYRQTLGQGPEFLTYFQNEAQLEKSRLLSDRFSAERPKGSFSTLEIQRTEQGDSAMYLCASSLWDSNTGELFFGEGSRLTVL.

The chain is built from TRBV7-6 and TRBJ2-1; 10 positions agree with TRBD2. Germline CDR1 reads SGHVS; CDR2 reads FNYEAQ. The CDR3 totals 15 residues. V shed 5 bases, J shed 9 bases, and the junction held 10 bases outside the gene matches. In DNA, the CDR3 is TGTGCCAGCAGCATAGGGACTAGCGCAGGGGGTGAGCAGTTCTTC. Amino acids: CASSIGTSAGGEQFF. The whole variable domain, filled in from reference TRBV7-6 and TRBJ2-1, reads GAGVSQSPRYKVTKRGQDVALRCDPISGHVSLYWYRQALGQGPEFLTYFNYEAQQDKSGLPNDRFSAERPEGSISTLTIQRTEQRDSAMYRCASSIGTSAGGEQFFGPGTRLTVL.

CDR3 residues: CATRQEWNTEAFF. The CDR3 DNA reads TGTGCCACTCGACAGGAATGGAACACTGAAGCTTTCTTT. The gene calls are TRBV2 and TRBJ1-1, with D perhaps TRBD1 (6 bases). The CDR3 runs 13 residues. Germline-derived CDR1 and CDR2 are SNHLY and FYNNEI. The germline V and J ends were trimmed by 10 bases and 1 base, with 13 bases remaining between them.

The chain uses TRBV4-3 and TRBJ1-1, with 9 bases identical to TRBD1. The V gene's germline CDR1 is LGHNA and CDR2 YSLEER. The junction had 5 bases not matched to a gene; V was cut back by 4 bases and J by 8 bases. This CDR3 has 13 amino acids. DNA for the CDR3: TGCGCCAGCAGCCCCGGACAGGGGCTAGAAGCTTTCTTT. Residues: CASSPGQGLEAFF.

The gene calls are TRBV2 and TRBJ2-7, with D hard to call. The CDR3 is made up of 15 amino acids. V was trimmed by 1 base and J by 2 bases, leaving 12 bases between them. The germline V gene has CDR1 SNHLY and CDR2 FYNNEI. The CDR3 DNA follows: TGTGCCAGCAGTGAAGGGGCACTTACCACCTACGAGCAGTACTTC. Amino acid sequence: CASSEGALTTYEQYF.

This clone was observed a single time. The CDR3: CASSYFQRGGSDTQYF. As DNA, the CDR3 is TGTGCCAGCAGTTACTTTCAGCGGGGGGGCTCAGATACGCAGTATTTT. The chain carries TRBV6-6 and TRBJ2-3, with TRBD2 matching 10 bases. Germline V gives CDR1 MNHNY, CDR2 SVGAGI (reference sequence). V lost 1 base to trimming and J lost 4 bases; unmatched junction nucleotides: 5. The CDR3 is made up of 16 amino acids.

This clone has only a few counts. The chain has TRBV7-2 and TRBJ1-6; maybe TRBD1 (6 bases). From germline, CDR1 is SGHTA and CDR2 FQGNSA. Trimming pared 4 bases from V and 3 bases from J, leaving 13 bases between. This CDR3 is built from 16 residues. The CDR3 bases are TGTGCCAGCAGCTGGACAGAAAAGGTCTATAATTCACCCCTCCACTTT. Its protein product is CASSWTEKVYNSPLHF.

The genes are TRBV15 and TRBJ1-3; D possibly corresponds to TRBD1 (5 bases). The V and J ends lost 0 bases and 0 bases respectively, with 9 bases between them. This CDR3 comprises 16 residues. Germline V gene sequence: CDR1 LNHNV, CDR2 YYDKDF (reference sequence). Here the CDR3 reads CATSRDREVSGNTIYF. In DNA form, the CDR3 reads TGTGCCACCAGCAGAGACAGGGAGGTCTCTGGAAACACCATATATTTT.

V is TRBV2 and J is TRBJ1-6; D unresolved. Trimming took 3 bases from V and 9 from J, leaving 9 bases between them. The germline V gene encodes CDR1 SNHLY and CDR2 FYNNEI. The CDR3 covers 13 residues. CDR3 protein: CASSDSVFSPLHF. The CDR3 coding sequence is TGTGCCAGCAGTGATTCGGTATTTTCACCCCTCCACTTT.

Only one count was recorded for this clone. The genes are TRBV5-8 and TRBJ1-1; the D gene is possibly TRBD1 (6 bases). V was shortened by 7 bases and J by 1 base, with 11 bases between the two germline ends. The CDR3 runs 13 residues. Germline V gives CDR1 SGHTS, CDR2 YDEGEE. The CDR3 reads CASQGQPNTEAFF. The CDR3, as DNA: TGTGCCAGCCAGGGGCAGCCGAACACTGAAGCTTTCTTT.

The chain combines TRBV6-5 with TRBJ1-6; D remains unclear. The CDR3 has 15 residues. In germline, CDR1 is MNHEY, CDR2 SVGAGI. Trimming cost V 7 bases and J 8 bases, with 18 bases left between them. The DNA of the CDR3 is TGTGCCAGCACCCTAGCGGGCTTGAAGGATTCACCCCTCCACTTT. Encoded protein: CASTLAGLKDSPLHF.

V usage is TRBV5-1 and J usage is TRBJ2-2; TRBD2 matches at 7 bases. The CDR3 length is 18 residues. V was clipped by 0 bases and J by 1 base; unmatched bases: 9. Germline lookup yields CDR1 SGHRS and CDR2 YFSETQ. CDR3 DNA: TGCGCCAGCAGCTTGGCCATAGGATTAGCGGGGAACACCGGGGAGCTGTTTTTT. Translated, it gives CASSLAIGLAGNTGELFF.

This clone has a single count. The chain carries TRBV7-9 and TRBJ1-2; 7 bases fit TRBD1. There are 13 residues in the CDR3. The germline CDR1 and CDR2 sequences are SEHNR and FQNEAQ (reference sequence). Unmatched junction bases numbered 1, after V lost 2 bases and J lost 4 bases. The CDR3 is CASSLSGGYGYTF. The CDR3 nucleotides are TGTGCCAGCAGCTTATCAGGGGGCTATGGCTACACCTTC. Full variable domain (remainder filled in from reference TRBV7-9 and TRBJ1-2): DTGVSQNPRHKITKRGQNVTFRCDPISEHNRLYWYRQTLGQGPEFLTYFQNEAQLEKSRLLSDRFSAERPKGSFSTLEIQRTEQGDSAMYLCASSLSGGYGYTFGSGTRLTVV.

The sample holds one count of this clone. The chain combines TRBV19 with TRBJ1-4; 7 bases match TRBD1. The trim removed 6 bases at V and 10 bases at J, leaving 11 bases unmatched. The CDR3 is 14 amino acids. Germline CDR1 reads LNHDA; CDR2 reads SQIVND (reference sequence). The CDR3 protein is CASSPLEGAGKLFF. The CDR3 DNA follows: TGTGCCAGTAGCCCCTTGGAGGGGGCCGGAAAACTGTTTTTT.

V and J are TRBV27 and TRBJ1-5; D is unresolved. The germline V gene encodes CDR1 MNHEY and CDR2 SMNVEV (reference sequence). V lost 4 bases and J lost 6, with 13 bases in between. The CDR3 runs 14 residues. The CDR3 DNA reads as TGTGCCAGCAGTTCCCCGAGTGAGGGTCAGCCCCAGCATTTT. Its protein product is CASSSPSEGQPQHF.

The chain uses TRBV2 and TRBJ1-4; possible D gene TRBD1, 6 bases. This CDR3 spans 13 amino acids. CDR1 is SNHLY and CDR2 is FYNNEI in the germline V gene. V gave up 9 bases and J gave up 0 bases, with 8 bases separating them. CDR3 bases: TGTGCCAGACAGGGAGCAACTAATGAAAAACTGTTTTTT. This codes for CARQGATNEKLFF.

The count of this clone is one. V usage is TRBV19 and J usage is TRBJ2-3; 8 bases align to TRBD2. The CDR3 spans 16 residues. J gave up 2 bases and V 5 bases, and 9 bases lay outside the gene matches. Germline assignment: CDR1 LNHDA and CDR2 SQIVND (reference sequence). CDR3 coding DNA: TGTGCCAGTAGTGCGGCGGGGGGACTTATCACAGATACGCAGTATTTT. As protein: CASSAAGGLITDTQYF.

This chain uses TRBV7-8 with TRBJ2-7, with a tentative D call TRBD2 (5 bases). The V end lost 1 base, the J end lost 5 bases, and 12 bases lay between the germline ends. The CDR3 extends over 14 amino acids. The germline CDR1 and CDR2 sequences are SGHVS and FQNEAQ. This CDR3 is CASSLEVFGDEQYF. CDR3 nucleotide sequence: TGTGCCAGCAGCTTAGAGGTTTTCGGGGACGAGCAGTACTTC.

The chain uses TRBV29-1 and TRBJ2-3, with a weak D call TRBD2 (5 bases). This CDR3 spans 14 amino acids. Germline V gene lookup returns CDR1 SQVTM and CDR2 ANQGSEA. V was cut by 2 bases and J by 4 bases, with 13 bases left in between. The CDR3 region is CSVERGIGADTQYF. The CDR3 region has the DNA TGCAGCGTTGAAAGAGGGATTGGGGCAGATACGCAGTATTTT.

About this clone itself: One end of the junction fails to match germline, which may point to a read error. This sequence joins TRBV7-7 and TRBJ1-6; D perhaps matches TRBD1 (6 bases). The CDR3 is made up of 16 amino acids. The germline V gene has CDR1 SSHAT and CDR2 FNYEAQ (reference sequence). The CDR3 DNA sequence: TGTGCTAGCAGCTCCAGTACAGGGTTATATAATTCACCCCTCCACTTT. As protein: CASSSSTGLYNSPLHF.

This clone has more than one count but fewer than ten. The V call is TRBV23-1, the J call TRBJ2-4; 9 positions agree with TRBD1. TRBV23-1 is an ORF, and what it does is uncertain. The CDR3 is 20 amino acids. J lost 2 bases, V lost 2 bases, and 16 bases had no gene match. CDR3 bases: TGCGCCAGCAGTCAACAACAGTCACAGGGGGCTGTGAAAACCAAAAACATTCAGTACTTC. This codes for CASSQQQSQGAVKTKNIQYF.

The rearrangement links TRBV4-1 to TRBJ1-1, with D tentatively TRBD1 (5 bases). The V and J ends lost 5 bases and 1 base respectively, with 14 bases between them. CDR1 is MGHRA and CDR2 is YSYEKL in the germline V gene. This CDR3 contains 15 residues. CDR3 nucleotide sequence: TGCGCCAGCAGCTTTACCTTCAGGGAGAACACTGAAGCTTTCTTT. Its translation: CASSFTFRENTEAFF.

The rearrangement links TRBV9 to TRBJ2-6; D remains unclear. The CDR3 is 13 amino acids. Germline loops: CDR1 SGDLS, CDR2 YYNGEE. V was cut by 7 bases and J by 1 base, with 6 bases left in between. CDR3: CASSQSGANVLTF. In DNA, the CDR3 is TGTGCCAGCTCCCAGTCTGGGGCCAACGTCCTGACTTTC. The full variable domain, its missing parts supplied by reference TRBV9 and TRBJ2-6, is DSGVTQTPKHLITATGQRVTLRCSPRSGDLSVYWYQQSLDQGLQFLIQYYNGEERAKGNILERFSAQQFPDLHSELNLSSLELGDSALYFCASSQSGANVLTFGAGSRLTVL.

In this sample, this clone turned up a few times. CDR3 sequence: CATSRDQLAGALTYEQYF. In DNA form, the CDR3 reads TGTGCCACCAGCAGAGACCAATTAGCGGGGGCCCTCACCTACGAGCAGTACTTC. The gene calls are TRBV15 and TRBJ2-7, with TRBD2 matching 9 bases. The J segment lost 2 bases and the V segment lost 0 bases, leaving 11 bases of the junction unmatched. CDR1 is LNHNV and CDR2 is YYDKDF in the germline V gene (reference sequence). The CDR3 loop spans 18 amino acids.

The rearrangement links TRBV18 to TRBJ1-2; 11 positions match TRBD1. The V gene's germline CDR1 is KGHSH and CDR2 LQKENI. The V and J ends lost 0 bases and 3 bases, in that order; junction bases with no gene match: 3. The length of the CDR3 is 16 residues. CDR3 nucleotide sequence: TGTGCCAGCTCACCACCAGGGGACAGGGGGGACTATGGCTACACCTTC. Translating gives CASSPPGDRGDYGYTF.

The chain combines TRBV6-1 with TRBJ2-7; tentative D call: TRBD1 (6 bases). The length of the CDR3 is 15 residues. Trimming took off 0 bases at V and 0 bases at J, with 9 bases between the two ends. CDR1 is MNHNS, CDR2 SASEGT, per germline. DNA of the CDR3: TGTGCCAGCAGTGAAGCCTGGACAGACTCCTACGAGCAGTACTTC. It codes for CASSEAWTDSYEQYF.

This chain uses TRBV6-5 with TRBJ2-7, with a weak D call TRBD2 (6 bases). Germline CDR1 is MNHEY and CDR2 is SVGAGI. The CDR3 sequence is 14 residues long. Trimming removed 3 bases at V and 4 bases at J, with 13 bases between. This CDR3 is CASSYAGGGYEQYF. The CDR3 bases are TGTGCCAGCAGTTATGCCGGGGGTGGTTACGAGCAGTACTTC.

This sequence joins TRBV7-3 and TRBJ2-2, with 7 bases matching TRBD2. Unmatched junction bases numbered 5, after V lost 5 bases and J lost 5 bases. Germline V gives CDR1 SGHTA, CDR2 FQGTGA. The CDR3 is 14 amino acids. The chain's CDR3 is CASSPRTSTGELFF. The CDR3 coding sequence is TGTGCCAGCAGCCCCCGGACTAGTACCGGGGAGCTGTTTTTT.